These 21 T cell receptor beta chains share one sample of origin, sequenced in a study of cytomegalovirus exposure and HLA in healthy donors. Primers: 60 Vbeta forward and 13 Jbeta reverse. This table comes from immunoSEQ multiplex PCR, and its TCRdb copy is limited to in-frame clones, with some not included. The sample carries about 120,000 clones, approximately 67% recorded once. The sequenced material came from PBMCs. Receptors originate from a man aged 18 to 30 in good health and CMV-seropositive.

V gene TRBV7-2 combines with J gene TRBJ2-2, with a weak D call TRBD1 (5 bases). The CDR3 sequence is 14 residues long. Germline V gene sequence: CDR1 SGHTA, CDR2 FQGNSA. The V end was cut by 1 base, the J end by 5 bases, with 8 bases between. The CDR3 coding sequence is TGTGCCAGCAGCTTAGGGCAGGGAACCGGGGAGCTGTTTTTT. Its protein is CASSLGQGTGELFF.

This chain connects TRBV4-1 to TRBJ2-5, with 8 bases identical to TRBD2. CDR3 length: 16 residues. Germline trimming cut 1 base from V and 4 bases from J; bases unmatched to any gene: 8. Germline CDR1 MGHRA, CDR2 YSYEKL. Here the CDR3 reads CASSQATSSGGETQYF. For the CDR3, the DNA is TGCGCCAGCAGCCAAGCCACCTCCAGCGGGGGAGAGACCCAGTACTTC.

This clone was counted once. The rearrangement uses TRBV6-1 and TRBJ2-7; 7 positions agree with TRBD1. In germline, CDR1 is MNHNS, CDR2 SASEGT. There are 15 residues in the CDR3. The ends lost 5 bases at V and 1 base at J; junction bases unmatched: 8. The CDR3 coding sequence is TGTGCCAGCAGTCTCACCGGGACAGTTTCCTACGAGCAGTACGTC. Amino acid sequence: CASSLTGTVSYEQYV.

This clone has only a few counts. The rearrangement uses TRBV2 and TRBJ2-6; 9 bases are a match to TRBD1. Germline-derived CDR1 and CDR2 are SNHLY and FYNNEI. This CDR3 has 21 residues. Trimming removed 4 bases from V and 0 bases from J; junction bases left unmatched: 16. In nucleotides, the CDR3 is TGTGCCAGCAGTGCCAACCTCGAACAGGGGGCCTTTCCCTCTGGGGCCAACGTCCTGACTTTC. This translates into CASSANLEQGAFPSGANVLTF.

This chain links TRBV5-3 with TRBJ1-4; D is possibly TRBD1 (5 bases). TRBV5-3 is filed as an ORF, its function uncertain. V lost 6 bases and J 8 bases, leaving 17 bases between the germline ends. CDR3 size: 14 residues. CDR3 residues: CARINPRVVEKLFF. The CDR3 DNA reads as TGTGCCAGAATCAACCCCAGGGTAGTAGAAAAACTGTTTTTT.

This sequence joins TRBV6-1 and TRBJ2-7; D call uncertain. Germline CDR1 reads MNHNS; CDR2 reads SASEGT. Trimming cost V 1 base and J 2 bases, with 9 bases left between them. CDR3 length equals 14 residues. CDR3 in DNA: TGTGCCAGCAGTGAAGGGGTTGAGGCCTACGAGCAGTACGTC. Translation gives CASSEGVEAYEQYV.

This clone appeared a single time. The CDR3 is CSVAGTSGGGADTQYF. Written as DNA, the CDR3 is TGCAGCGTTGCAGGGACTAGCGGGGGGGGTGCAGATACGCAGTATTTT. The V and J genes are TRBV29-1 and TRBJ2-3; 16 bases fit TRBD2. V was clipped by 4 bases and J by 4 bases; unmatched bases: 5. CDR3 length: 16 amino acids. Germline V gives CDR1 SQVTM, CDR2 ANQGSEA.

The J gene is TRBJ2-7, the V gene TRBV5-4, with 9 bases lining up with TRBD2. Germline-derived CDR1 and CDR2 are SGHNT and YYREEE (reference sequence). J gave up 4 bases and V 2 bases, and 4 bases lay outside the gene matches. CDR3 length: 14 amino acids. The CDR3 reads CASSLKAGGYEQYV. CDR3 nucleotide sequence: TGTGCCAGCAGCTTAAAAGCGGGGGGTTACGAGCAGTACGTC.

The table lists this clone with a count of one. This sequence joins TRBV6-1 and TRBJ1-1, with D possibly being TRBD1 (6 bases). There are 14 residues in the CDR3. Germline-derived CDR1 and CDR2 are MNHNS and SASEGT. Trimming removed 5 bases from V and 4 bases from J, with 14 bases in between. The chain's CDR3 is CASSYLDRRTEAFF. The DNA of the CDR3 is TGTGCCAGCAGTTATTTGGACAGACGCACTGAAGCTTTCTTT.

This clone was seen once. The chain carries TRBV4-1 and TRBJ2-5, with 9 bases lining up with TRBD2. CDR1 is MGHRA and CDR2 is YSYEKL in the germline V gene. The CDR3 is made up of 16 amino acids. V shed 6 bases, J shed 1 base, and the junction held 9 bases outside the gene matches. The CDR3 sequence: CASRGMSGGSQETQYF. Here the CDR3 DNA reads TGCGCCAGCAGGGGGATGAGCGGGGGGAGCCAAGAGACCCAGTACTTC.

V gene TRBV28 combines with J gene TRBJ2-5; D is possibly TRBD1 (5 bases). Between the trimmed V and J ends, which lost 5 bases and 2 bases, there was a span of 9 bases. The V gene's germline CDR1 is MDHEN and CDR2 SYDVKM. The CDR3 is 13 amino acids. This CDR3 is CASSRQFQETQYF. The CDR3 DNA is TGTGCCAGCAGTCGACAGTTTCAAGAGACCCAGTACTTC.

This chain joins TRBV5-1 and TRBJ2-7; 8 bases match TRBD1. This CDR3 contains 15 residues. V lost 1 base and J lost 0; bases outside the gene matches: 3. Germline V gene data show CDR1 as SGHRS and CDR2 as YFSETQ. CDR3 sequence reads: CASSLRDRSSYEQYV. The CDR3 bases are TGCGCCAGCAGCTTGAGGGACAGGAGCTCCTACGAGCAGTACGTC.

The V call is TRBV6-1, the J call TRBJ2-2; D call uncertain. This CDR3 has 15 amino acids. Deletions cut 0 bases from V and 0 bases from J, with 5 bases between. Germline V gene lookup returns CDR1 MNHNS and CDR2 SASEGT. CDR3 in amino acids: CASSEAITNTGELFF. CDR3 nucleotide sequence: TGTGCCAGCAGTGAAGCCATCACGAACACCGGGGAGCTGTTTTTT.

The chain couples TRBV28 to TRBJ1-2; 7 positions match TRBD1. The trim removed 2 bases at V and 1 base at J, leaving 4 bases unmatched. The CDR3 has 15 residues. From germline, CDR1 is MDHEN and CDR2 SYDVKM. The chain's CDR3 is CASSLTGALNYGYTF. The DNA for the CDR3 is TGTGCCAGCAGTTTAACAGGGGCCCTTAACTATGGCTACACCTTC.

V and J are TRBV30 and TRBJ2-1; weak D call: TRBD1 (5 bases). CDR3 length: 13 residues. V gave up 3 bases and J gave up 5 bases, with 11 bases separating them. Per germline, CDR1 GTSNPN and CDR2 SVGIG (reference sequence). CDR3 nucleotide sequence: TGTGCCTGGAGAGAAGGGGCCCACAATGAGCAGTTCTTC. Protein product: CAWREGAHNEQFF.

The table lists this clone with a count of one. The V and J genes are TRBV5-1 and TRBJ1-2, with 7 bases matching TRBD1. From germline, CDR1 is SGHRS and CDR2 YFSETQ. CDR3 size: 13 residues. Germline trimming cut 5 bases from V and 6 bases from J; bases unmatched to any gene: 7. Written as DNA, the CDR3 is TGCGCCAGCAGTTGGGGCGACAGGGATGGCTACACCTTC. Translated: CASSWGDRDGYTF.

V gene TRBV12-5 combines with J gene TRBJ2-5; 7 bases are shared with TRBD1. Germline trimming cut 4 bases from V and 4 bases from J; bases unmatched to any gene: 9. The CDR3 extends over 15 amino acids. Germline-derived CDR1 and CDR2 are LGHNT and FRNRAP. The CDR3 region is CASGSSDRVRETQYF. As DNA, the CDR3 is TGTGCTAGTGGTTCCTCCGACAGGGTTCGAGAGACCCAGTACTTC. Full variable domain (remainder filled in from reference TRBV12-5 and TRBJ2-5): DARVTQTPRHKVTEMGQEVTMRCQPILGHNTVFWYRQTMMQGLELLAYFRNRAPLDDSGMPKDRFSAEMPDATLATLKIQPSEPRDSAVYFCASGSSDRVRETQYFGPGTRLLVL.

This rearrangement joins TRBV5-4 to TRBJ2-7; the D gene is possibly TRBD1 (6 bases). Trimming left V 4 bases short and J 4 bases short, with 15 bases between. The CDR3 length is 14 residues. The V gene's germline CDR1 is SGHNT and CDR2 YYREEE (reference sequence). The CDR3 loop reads CASSIGGRGYEQYF. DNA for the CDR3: TGTGCCAGCAGCATAGGCGGCAGGGGTTACGAGCAGTACTTC.

This CDR3 reads CASSARGIYYGYTF. CDR3 bases: TGTGCCAGCAGCGCCCGAGGGATTTATTATGGCTACACCTTC. The chain recombines TRBV7-9 with TRBJ1-2; D remains unclear. V lost 5 bases to trimming and J lost 5 bases, with 15 bases between them. This CDR3 has 14 amino acids. Germline V gene sequence: CDR1 SEHNR, CDR2 FQNEAQ (reference sequence).

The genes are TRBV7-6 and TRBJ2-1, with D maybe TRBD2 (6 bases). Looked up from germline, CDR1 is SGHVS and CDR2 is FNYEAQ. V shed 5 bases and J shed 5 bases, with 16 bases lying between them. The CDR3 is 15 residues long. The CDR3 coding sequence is TGTGCCAGCAGCGCGACGGGACTCCAGGACAATGAGCAGTTCTTC. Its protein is CASSATGLQDNEQFF.

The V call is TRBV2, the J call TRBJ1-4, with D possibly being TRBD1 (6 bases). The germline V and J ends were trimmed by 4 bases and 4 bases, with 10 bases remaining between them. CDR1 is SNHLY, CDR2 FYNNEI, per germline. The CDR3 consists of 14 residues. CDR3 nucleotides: TGTGCCAGCAGTGCGGGCAGGGGTAATGAAAAACTGTTTTTT. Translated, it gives CASSAGRGNEKLFF.